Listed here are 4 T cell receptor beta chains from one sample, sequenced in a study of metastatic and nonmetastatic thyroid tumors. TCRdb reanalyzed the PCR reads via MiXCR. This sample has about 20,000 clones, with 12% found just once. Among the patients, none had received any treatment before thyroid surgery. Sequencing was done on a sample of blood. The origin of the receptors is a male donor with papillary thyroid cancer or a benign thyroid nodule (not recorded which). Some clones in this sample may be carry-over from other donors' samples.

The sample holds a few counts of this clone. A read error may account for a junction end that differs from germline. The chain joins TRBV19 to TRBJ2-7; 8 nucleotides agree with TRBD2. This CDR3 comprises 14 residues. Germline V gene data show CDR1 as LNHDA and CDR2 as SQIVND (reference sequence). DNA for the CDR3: TGTCCCAGTAGTACCCAGCGGGAGTCGTCCGAGCAGTACTTC. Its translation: CPSSTQRESSEQYF.

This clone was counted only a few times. CDR3 in DNA: TGTGCCAGGAGACAAGAGACCCAGTACTTC. Its protein product is CARRQETQYF. The chain links TRBV28 to TRBJ2-5, with D uncertain. The V and J ends lost 9 bases and 2 bases respectively, with 4 bases between them. The CDR3 is 10 amino acids. The germline CDR1 and CDR2 sequences are MDHEN and SYDVKM.

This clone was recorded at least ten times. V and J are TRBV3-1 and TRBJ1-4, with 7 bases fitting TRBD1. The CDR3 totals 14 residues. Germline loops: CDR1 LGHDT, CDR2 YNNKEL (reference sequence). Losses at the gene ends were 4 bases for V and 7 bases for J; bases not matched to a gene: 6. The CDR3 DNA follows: TGTGCCAGCAGCCCCCACAGGGGCTTTGAAAAACTGTTTTTT. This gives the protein CASSPHRGFEKLFF.

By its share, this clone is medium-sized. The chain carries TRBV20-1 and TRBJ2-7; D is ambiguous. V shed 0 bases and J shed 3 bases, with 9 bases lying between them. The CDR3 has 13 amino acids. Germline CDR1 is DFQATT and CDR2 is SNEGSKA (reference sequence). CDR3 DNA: TGCAGTGCTAGAGATAGTCTTCACTACGAGCAGTACTTC. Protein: CSARDSLHYEQYF.